The clone carrying this T cell receptor (beta chain) has a count of ten or more. The target antigen is unknown. TCRbeta library construction was performed incorporating unique molecular identifiers. TCRdb analysed the PCR reads with MiXCR anew, one entry per CDR3 protein. The repertoire includes roughly 32,000 distinct CDR3 sequences, around 6.6% of them detected once, and around 27% sits in the top ten. This sample was included in a study of T-cell reconstitution after alpha-beta-depleted transplantation in children. Regarding the study as a whole: A year post-transplant, T-cell counts and diversity derived mostly from newly produced T cells. About two months after transplant, alpha-beta T cells reportedly came from several hundred expanded graft clones. For some patients, TCRbeta diversity was high at day 60 because of recipient T cells and thymic progenitors that survived.

This TCR was recovered from a child in the first two years of life who had a stem cell transplant for acute myeloid leukemia, so the T cells may come from the graft donor. Sequencing used peripheral blood, obtained 60 days after TCRalphabeta/CD19-depleted stem cell transplant.

CDR3 bases: TGTGCCAGCAGCCCCGGCAGGTACAATGAGCAGTTCTTC. Residues: CASSPGRYNEQFF. The chain combines TRBV7-2 with TRBJ2-1; D ambiguous. V was clipped by 5 bases and J by 4 bases, with 9 bases between them. Germline assignment: CDR1 SGHTA and CDR2 FQGNSA. This CDR3 has 13 residues.